The 30 T cell receptor beta chains in this list originate from one sample, sequenced in a study of CD8 T cells in ankylosing spondylitis (dated by TCRdb to about 2017). Library preparation employed 5' RACE. The instrument given in TCRdb is Illumina HiSeq 2500. The public sequencing data were trimmed at Q25 with fastp and processed into clonotypes with MiXCR by TCRdb, which kept only in-frame beta chains. Under each unique CDR3 protein, matching rows form one entry showing the most common genes and DNA. This sample is represented by 300,000 to 400,000 distinct CDR3 sequences; around a tenth of them were singletons. About a tenth of the sample belongs to the ten largest clones. The sample was blood, either unsorted or a sorted T cell fraction (not recorded which). Receptor source: a female donor with ankylosing spondylitis or in good health (not recorded which).

The table lists this clonotype with a few counts. This chain connects TRBV5-1 to TRBJ2-3; TRBD2 agrees at 8 bases. The CDR3 covers 16 residues. Trimming removed 0 bases from V and 0 bases from J; junction bases left unmatched: 3. The V gene's germline CDR1 is SGHRS and CDR2 YFSETQ. The CDR3 sequence: CASSLVQRGSTDTQYF. The CDR3 bases are TGCGCCAGCAGCTTGGTCCAGCGGGGGAGCACAGATACGCAGTATTTT.

The rearrangement joins TRBV19 to TRBJ1-5; 8 bases fit TRBD1. CDR1 is LNHDA, CDR2 SQIVND, per germline (reference sequence). This CDR3 has 15 residues. V lost 6 bases to trimming and J lost 5 bases; unmatched junction nucleotides: 9. CDR3 in amino acids: CASRNSGGRDQPQHF. The CDR3 nucleotides read TGTGCCAGTAGAAATTCAGGGGGCCGGGATCAGCCCCAGCATTTT.

This clonotype was detected only a few times. The rearrangement uses TRBV5-6 and TRBJ1-1; 8 bases map to TRBD1. The germline CDR1 and CDR2 sequences are SGHDT and YYEEEE. This CDR3 comprises 14 residues. The ends lost 5 bases at V and 4 bases at J; junction bases unmatched: 7. CDR3 sequence (DNA): TGTGCCAGCAGGCAGGCAGGGGGCATCACTGAAGCTTTCTTT. This translates into CASRQAGGITEAFF.

The sample holds many counts of this clonotype. A read error may produce the germline difference seen at one junction end. The J gene is TRBJ1-5, the V gene TRBV20-1; 10 bases align to TRBD1. This CDR3 is built from 14 residues. In germline, CDR1 is DFQATT, CDR2 SNEGSKA (reference sequence). CDR3 in amino acids: CSAPTGGLNQAQHF. For the CDR3, the DNA is TGCAGTGCTCCGACAGGGGGCCTTAATCAGGCCCAGCATTTT.

Ten or more counts support this clonotype. Here the CDR3 DNA reads TGTGCCAGCACCGGACAGGGTTGGGCTTTCTTT. Translating gives CASTGQGWAFF. The chain is built from TRBV12-3 or TRBV12-4 and TRBJ1-1; 8 bases fit TRBD1. Trimming took 7 bases from V and 11 from J; bases not matched to a gene: 6. The CDR3 runs to 11 residues.

V usage is TRBV28 and J usage is TRBJ2-1; D tentatively fits TRBD1 or TRBD2 (5 bases each). The CDR3 runs to 16 residues. CDR1 and CDR2 from the germline V gene are MDHEN and SYDVKM. V was clipped by 7 bases and J by 2 bases, with 18 bases between them. The CDR3 bases are TGTGCCAGCACCCCGGTTGGGGGAAACACCTACAATGAGCAGTTCTTC. Translation gives CASTPVGGNTYNEQFF.

This clonotype was seen at least ten times. The CDR3 is CAISLTGSYNEQFF. As DNA, the CDR3 is TGTGCCATAAGCCTAACAGGCTCCTACAATGAGCAGTTCTTC. V gene TRBV6-1 combines with J gene TRBJ2-1; D may be TRBD1 (5 bases). With 10 bases removed from V and 0 bases from J, the gap between germline ends came to 13 bases. CDR1 MNHNS and CDR2 SASEGT come from the germline V gene. This CDR3 has 14 residues.

This clonotype was observed at least ten times. The chain combines TRBV6-1 with TRBJ2-5; D might be TRBD1 (6 bases). The CDR3 is 13 amino acids. CDR1 is MNHNS and CDR2 is SASEGT in the germline V gene. Between the trimmed V and J ends, which lost 3 bases and 1 base, there was a span of 6 bases. This CDR3 reads CASSEGAQETQYF. In DNA form, the CDR3 reads TGTGCCAGCAGTGAGGGGGCCCAAGAGACCCAGTACTTC.

This clonotype was picked up many times. The chain has TRBV5-1 and TRBJ2-3; 8 nucleotides align to TRBD2. Trimming cost V 4 bases and J 6 bases; bases outside gene matches: 16. The CDR3 has 17 amino acids. From germline, CDR1 is SGHRS and CDR2 YFSETQ. The CDR3 DNA is TGCGCCAGCAGCCCGGGAACGAGGATCGGGAGGGGTGATACGCAGTATTTT. Translating it yields CASSPGTRIGRGDTQYF.

Here the CDR3 reads CSARDLRELADTQYF. CDR3 in DNA: TGCAGTGCTAGAGATTTGAGGGAATTGGCAGATACGCAGTATTTT. V is TRBV20-1 and J is TRBJ2-3, with a weak D call TRBD2 (5 bases). V shed 0 bases and J shed 4 bases, with 14 bases lying between them. The germline V gene has CDR1 DFQATT and CDR2 SNEGSKA (reference sequence). The CDR3 is made up of 15 amino acids.

This clonotype appeared many times. The V gene is TRBV5-5, the J gene TRBJ1-2; D remains unclear. The germline V and J ends were trimmed by 6 bases and 5 bases, with 14 bases remaining between them. Germline V lookup: CDR1 SGHKS, CDR2 YYEKEE (reference sequence). The CDR3 runs 13 residues. CDR3 nucleotide sequence: TGTGCCAGCAAAATTTCTCAGGAGTATGGCTACACCTTC. It encodes CASKISQEYGYTF.

This clonotype was found many times. The CDR3, as DNA: TGCAGCGTTGGAGTAAGGCGCACCGGGGAGCTGTTTTTT. It yields the protein CSVGVRRTGELFF. This sequence joins TRBV29-1 and TRBJ2-2; D unresolved. The CDR3 has 13 residues. V lost 4 bases and J lost 4, with 10 bases in between. CDR1 and CDR2 (germline): SQVTM, ANQGSEA.

Comments on this clonotype: One end of the junction varies from germline; a read error may be responsible. The chain recombines TRBV10-2 with TRBJ2-1, with D maybe TRBD2 (6 bases). Germline CDR1 reads WSHSY; CDR2 reads SAAADI. The CDR3 has 15 residues. Here the CDR3 reads CASSDRRGPYNVQFF. CDR3 coding DNA: TGCGCCAGCAGTGATAGGCGGGGCCCCTACAATGTGCAGTTCTTC.

This clonotype was picked up a small number of times. The gene calls are TRBV5-5 and TRBJ1-1; D not resolved. The CDR3 sequence is 12 residues long. V was pared by 7 bases and J by 11 bases, with 18 bases between. Germline V gene sequence: CDR1 SGHKS, CDR2 YYEKEE (reference sequence). CDR3 in DNA: TGTGCCAGCGCACTCTCGAGGGAATGGGCTTTCTTT. Protein: CASALSREWAFF.

The sample holds a few counts of this clonotype. V usage is TRBV20-1 and J usage is TRBJ2-5; 12 nucleotides line up with TRBD2. CDR1 and CDR2 (germline): DFQATT, SNEGSKA (reference sequence). Trimming at V came to 6 bases and at J to 8 bases, leaving 16 bases not matched to a gene. The CDR3 is made up of 16 amino acids. This CDR3 is CSAWDLGLAGYPTQYF. Here the CDR3 DNA reads TGCAGTGCCTGGGACCTTGGACTAGCGGGATACCCCACCCAGTACTTC.

This clonotype was detected a few times. The chain uses TRBV9 and TRBJ2-2, with TRBD2 matching over 13 bases. Germline values: CDR1 SGDLS, CDR2 YYNGEE. The trim removed 3 bases at V and 0 bases at J, leaving 8 bases unmatched. The length of the CDR3 is 19 residues. The CDR3 nucleotides are TGTGCCAGCAGCGCAGCCGGGACTAGCGGGGATCCGAACACCGGGGAGCTGTTTTTT. Amino acids: CASSAAGTSGDPNTGELFF. Based on the CDR3 plus reference TRBV9 and TRBJ2-2, the full variable domain is DSGVTQTPKHLITATGQRVTLRCSPRSGDLSVYWYQQSLDQGLQFLIQYYNGEERAKGNILERFSAQQFPDLHSELNLSSLELGDSALYFCASSAAGTSGDPNTGELFFGEGSRLTVL.

This clonotype was detected only a few times. V and J are TRBV7-2 and TRBJ2-1; D is ambiguous. The CDR3 contains 14 residues. The V and J ends lost 6 bases and 0 bases respectively, with 9 bases between them. CDR1 is SGHTA and CDR2 is FQGNSA in the germline V gene. CDR3 region: CASRSQSSYNEQFF. CDR3 nucleotides: TGTGCCAGCAGGAGTCAAAGCTCCTACAATGAGCAGTTCTTC.

This clonotype was observed many times. V and J are TRBV6-6 and TRBJ1-3, with D uncertain. V lost 9 bases and J 5 bases, leaving 5 bases between the germline ends. CDR3 length: 10 amino acids. CDR1 is MNHNY, CDR2 SVGAGI, per germline (reference sequence). CDR3 sequence (DNA): TGTGCCAGTTTTAGAAACACCATATATTTT. This gives the protein CASFRNTIYF.

The chain couples TRBV23-1 to TRBJ1-5; D unresolved. TRBV23-1 is assigned to the ORF class and has an uncertain function. V was cut by 4 bases and J by 0 bases, with 16 bases left in between. The CDR3 extends over 17 amino acids. CDR3 in amino acids: CASSLVPRRSSNQPQHF. In DNA, the CDR3 is TGCGCCAGCAGTCTCGTCCCCCGAAGGTCTAGCAATCAGCCCCAGCATTTT.

This clonotype was detected only a few times. This chain links TRBV5-1 with TRBJ2-7; 13 bases map to TRBD2. CDR1 SGHRS and CDR2 YFSETQ come from the germline V gene. J gave up 5 bases and V 4 bases, and 9 bases lay outside the gene matches. The CDR3 loop spans 16 amino acids. The CDR3 DNA reads TGCGCCAGCAGCACGGGGACTAGCGGGGTACAGCACGAGCAGTACTTC. Translating it yields CASSTGTSGVQHEQYF.

This clonotype appeared many times. The chain combines TRBV28 with TRBJ1-2; D call uncertain. This CDR3 spans 16 amino acids. Germline lookup yields CDR1 MDHEN and CDR2 SYDVKM. V was pared by 1 base and J by 3 bases, with 15 bases between. The CDR3 sequence is CASSLFRGFDDYGYTF. In DNA form, the CDR3 reads TGTGCCAGCAGTTTATTCCGAGGTTTCGACGACTATGGCTACACCTTC.

This clonotype occurred a few times. J is TRBJ2-5 and V is TRBV5-6; 11 bases agree with TRBD2. The CDR3 sequence is 19 residues long. Trimming cost V 2 bases and J 3 bases; bases outside gene matches: 15. From germline, CDR1 is SGHDT and CDR2 YYEEEE. The CDR3 sequence: CASSLLGTELSGGEETQYF. In nucleotides, the CDR3 is TGTGCCAGCAGCTTACTCGGGACAGAACTTAGCGGGGGGGAAGAGACCCAGTACTTC.

This clonotype was observed at least ten times. V and J are TRBV5-1 and TRBJ2-1, with TRBD1 as a possible D gene (5 bases). The CDR3 has 14 amino acids. Germline assignment: CDR1 SGHRS and CDR2 YFSETQ. Between the trimmed V and J ends, which lost 2 bases and 5 bases, there was a span of 11 bases. The chain's CDR3 is CASSFAWGNNEQFF. The DNA for the CDR3 is TGCGCCAGCAGCTTCGCTTGGGGCAACAATGAGCAGTTCTTC.

This clonotype showed up just a few times. This rearrangement joins TRBV5-1 to TRBJ2-7; TRBD1 agrees at 7 bases. V was clipped by 4 bases and J by 2 bases; unmatched bases: 6. This CDR3 is 14 amino acids long. CDR1 and CDR2 from the germline V gene are SGHRS and YFSETQ. The CDR3 nucleotides read TGCGCCAGCAGCGCCGGACAGGATCCCTACGAGCAGTACTTC. The encoded protein is CASSAGQDPYEQYF. The whole variable domain, filled in from reference TRBV5-1 and TRBJ2-7, reads KAGVTQTPRYLIKTRGQQVTLSCSPISGHRSVSWYQQTPGQGLQFLFEYFSETQRNKGNFPGRFSGRQFSNSRSEMNVSTLELGDSALYLCASSAGQDPYEQYFGPGTRLTVT.

This clonotype was recorded many times. The chain has TRBV12-3 or TRBV12-4 and TRBJ2-1, with D hard to call. The V end was cut by 6 bases, the J end by 0 bases, with 15 bases between. This CDR3 region has 16 residues. In nucleotides, the CDR3 is TGTGCCAGCAGCCCGATTGGCCGGAGCTCCTACAATGAGCAGTTCTTC. Residues: CASSPIGRSSYNEQFF.

This clonotype turned up a few times. The chain links TRBV20-1 to TRBJ2-1, with TRBD2 as a possible D gene (6 bases). V lost 3 bases, J lost 9 bases, and 21 bases lay in between. In germline, CDR1 is DFQATT, CDR2 SNEGSKA (reference sequence). The CDR3 consists of 15 residues. The CDR3 spells CSASLLTLAPLEQFF. CDR3 DNA: TGCAGTGCTAGTCTCCTCACTCTAGCGCCGCTTGAGCAGTTCTTC.

In this sample, this clonotype turned up many times. The chain links TRBV20-1 to TRBJ1-5, with no clear D. This CDR3 comprises 16 residues. V lost 3 bases to trimming and J lost 1 base, with 16 bases between them. Looked up from germline, CDR1 is DFQATT and CDR2 is SNEGSKA (reference sequence). For the CDR3, the DNA is TGCAGTGCTAGTCAAAATCTAGTTCGGAGCAATCAGCCCCAGCATTTT. Amino acid sequence: CSASQNLVRSNQPQHF.

This clonotype was counted ten times or more. V is TRBV7-2 and J is TRBJ1-2, with no clear D. The CDR3 totals 15 residues. Germline-derived CDR1 and CDR2 are SGHTA and FQGNSA. V was clipped by 0 bases and J by 0 bases, with 8 bases between them. The CDR3 spells CASSLAASSNYGYTF. CDR3 in DNA: TGTGCCAGCAGCTTAGCCGCCTCTTCTAACTATGGCTACACCTTC. Full variable domain (rest looked up from reference TRBV7-2 and TRBJ1-2): GAGVSQSPSNKVTEKGKDVELRCDPISGHTALYWYRQSLGQGLEFLIYFQGNSAPDKSGLPSDRFSAERTGGSVSTLTIQRTQQEDSAVYLCASSLAASSNYGYTFGSGTRLTVV.

As concerns this clonotype: A single base separates this from a much larger clone, so it may be a read error. V usage is TRBV28 and J usage is TRBJ2-7; D may be TRBD1 or TRBD2 (6 bases each). CDR3 length: 12 residues. The germline V gene has CDR1 MDHEN and CDR2 SYDVKM. Between the trimmed V and J ends, which lost 10 bases and 10 bases, there was a span of 20 bases. CDR3: CATITGTGDQYF. CDR3 sequence (DNA): TGTGCCACGATCACAGGGACTGGCGATCAGTACTTC.

This clonotype appeared many times. The V call is TRBV6-2 or TRBV6-3, the J call TRBJ2-4; D may be TRBD2 (6 bases). V lost 4 bases to trimming and J lost 9 bases, with 19 bases between them. The CDR3 has 15 amino acids. Germline CDR1 MNHEY, CDR2 SVGEGT. The CDR3 coding sequence is TGTGCCAGCAGTTCGACGGGCCAAATGGGAGGCATTCAGTACTTC. Encoded protein: CASSSTGQMGGIQYF.